Listed below are T cell receptor beta chains from one sample, sequenced in a study of T cells after yellow fever vaccination. A single record per CDR3 protein comes from TCRdb applying MiXCR to the 5' RACE reads. The table lists some 54,000 distinct CDR3 sequences, 5% to 8.5% of them singletons. The source was CD8+ T cells not binding an NS4B(214-222) dextramer, sorted from PBMCs, collected roughly 45 days after the first yellow fever vaccination. Receptors originate from a man between 18 and 35 years old who received the YFV17D yellow fever vaccine. Each CDR3 is given with its conserved first and last residue. Each record gives: V gene, J gene, D gene, clone size, CDR3 DNA, CDR3 protein. The D gene is left open where the match is weak. Size values are once, few and many counts, or a class for expanded clones, and some rows have none.

>TRBV5-1|TRBJ1-2|.|many
TGCGCCAGCAGCTTGACGGGGAATGGCTACACCTTC
CASSLTGNGYTF
>TRBV29-1|TRBJ1-1|.|many
TGCAGCGTTGAATGGCGGCCAGGCGCTGAAGCTTTCTTT
CSVEWRPGAEAFF
>TRBV7-9|TRBJ2-3|TRBD2|few
TGTGCCAGCAGCTCGAGACTAGCGCATACGCAGTATTTT
CASSSRLAHTQYF
>TRBV7-8|TRBJ1-1|.|many
TGTGCCAGCAGCGGCAGGGAGGGGAGTTGGGACACTGAAGCTTTCTTT
CASSGREGSWDTEAFF
>TRBV6-4|TRBJ2-2|TRBD2|many
TGTGCCAGCTCACTAGCGGACACCGGGGAGCTGTTTTTT
CASSLADTGELFF
>TRBV27|TRBJ2-1|TRBD2|.
TGTGCCAGCAGTTTAGGGGCCCTTCGGACTAGCAACAATGAGCAGTTCTTC
CASSLGALRTSNNEQFF
>TRBV4-1|TRBJ1-2|.|few
TGCGCCAGCAGCCAAAAGTTAGGACTTAACTATGGCTACACCTTC
CASSQKLGLNYGYTF
>TRBV7-6|TRBJ2-3|.|.
TGTGCCAGCAGCCGCGTGGGGGGGGCGGGTGATACGCAGTATTTT
CASSRVGGAGDTQYF
>TRBV4-1|TRBJ2-1|.|few
TGCGCCAGCAGCCGCGGGTCGGGAAATGAGCAGTTCTTC
CASSRGSGNEQFF
>TRBV29-1|TRBJ2-1|.|.
TGCAGCGTTGATCTGGGCGGCCCAAGTGAGCAGTTCTTC
CSVDLGGPSEQFF
>TRBV2|TRBJ2-7|TRBD1|few
TGTGCCATCACCGGGACAGACTCCTACGAGCAGTACTTC
CAITGTDSYEQYF
>TRBV7-8|TRBJ2-7|TRBD2|.
TGTGCCAGCACCGGACTAGCGGGGGCCTACGAGCAGTACTTC
CASTGLAGAYEQYF
>TRBV4-1|TRBJ2-1|.|once
TGCGCCAGCAGCCTACTGGGCTCCAATGAGCAGTTCTTC
CASSLLGSNEQFF
>TRBV12-3/TRBV12-4|TRBJ2-5|.|many
TGTGCCAGCAGACTCCAGGGGATAGCGAGGTTCGAGACCCAGTACTTC
CASRLQGIARFETQYF
>TRBV5-6|TRBJ2-2|.|few
TGTGCCAGCAGCGCCGAAGTTACGGCCGGGGAGCTGTTTTTT
CASSAEVTAGELFF
>TRBV4-1|TRBJ1-2|.|.
TGCGCCAGCAGCCAAGAACTCCAGGATGGCTACACCTTC
CASSQELQDGYTF
>TRBV4-2|TRBJ2-5|TRBD1|many
TGTGCCAGCAGCCAAGATGGACAGGGCGGACAAGAGACCCAGTACTTC
CASSQDGQGGQETQYF
>TRBV4-1|TRBJ2-5|TRBD2|few
TGCGCCAGCAGCCAAGGACTAGCGGGGGCGGAGACCCAGTACTTC
CASSQGLAGAETQYF
>TRBV6-2/TRBV6-3|TRBJ2-2|.|few
TGTGCCAGCAGTTACAGTCCAGATGCCGGGGAGCTGTTTTTT
CASSYSPDAGELFF
>TRBV24-1|TRBJ1-2|TRBD1|many
TGTGCCACCAGTGATTTGGAGCCGGACAGGACAACGGGTAGCTATGGCTACACCTTC
CATSDLEPDRTTGSYGYTF
>TRBV20-1|TRBJ2-3|.|many
TGCTCCCCGGTGGCCAGCGAAACAGATACGCAGTATTTT
CSPVASETDTQYF
>TRBV15|TRBJ2-3|.|.
TGTGCCACCAGCAGAATTAGCCGTATGGACTCGCAGTATTTT
CATSRISRMDSQYF
>TRBV5-5|TRBJ2-7|.|few
TGTGCCAGCAGCTACCGACGCGACGAGCAGTACTTC
CASSYRRDEQYF
>TRBV6-4|TRBJ2-6|TRBD1|large
TGTGCCAGCAGTGACTCGACAGGGGCTGGGGCCAACGTCCTGACTTTC
CASSDSTGAGANVLTF
>TRBV11-2|TRBJ2-5|TRBD1|few
TGTGCCAGCAGCACCCGGACAGGGACGGGGACCCAGTACTTC
CASSTRTGTGTQYF
>TRBV5-6|TRBJ1-4|.|few
TGTGCCAGCGGCCCCTGGGGAGGGGAAAAACTGTTTTTT
CASGPWGGEKLFF
>TRBV18|TRBJ2-5|.|few
TGTGCCAGCTCACCAGAACCGGGAGTAGCGGAGACCCAGTACTTC
CASSPEPGVAETQYF
>TRBV10-2|TRBJ1-1|.|many
TGCGCCAGCAGTGGGGGAGTGAACACTGAAGCTTTCTTT
CASSGGVNTEAFF
>TRBV4-1|TRBJ2-5|.|many
TGCGCCAGCAGCCAAGTACACGTTGAGACCCAGTACTTC
CASSQVHVETQYF
>TRBV29-1|TRBJ2-1|.|.
TGCAGCATTGTACCCCGAGAGGAGTATGAGCAGTTCTTC
CSIVPREEYEQFF
>TRBV4-1|TRBJ1-3|.|few
TGCGCCAGCAGCCAAGCCTCGATCTCTGGAAACACCATATATTTT
CASSQASISGNTIYF
>TRBV12-3/TRBV12-4|TRBJ1-2|.|.
TGTGCCAGCAGTTCCCCAGGGGTCTCTGGCTACACCTTC
CASSSPGVSGYTF
>TRBV7-8|TRBJ1-6|.|many
TGTGCCAGCAGCACCGGGACGGAGGTTAATTCACCCCTCCACTTT
CASSTGTEVNSPLHF
>TRBV13|TRBJ2-7|TRBD1|many
TGTGCCAGCAGCCCTGACAGGGGTTGGTCCGAGCAGTACTTC
CASSPDRGWSEQYF
>TRBV3-1|TRBJ2-5|TRBD2|many
TGTGCCAGCACCAGCACCGGGGGGAACCAAGAGACCCAGTACTTC
CASTSTGGNQETQYF
>TRBV20-1|TRBJ2-4|TRBD2|.
TGCAGTGCTGACACGGGGGGGCATGCCAAAAACATTCAGTACTTC
CSADTGGHAKNIQYF